This T cell receptor (beta chain) was identified during a study of T cell responses to AZD1222 COVID-19 vaccine. As concerns this clone: Its antigen is unknown.

The CDR3 consists of 14 residues. Unmatched junction bases numbered 7, after V lost 7 bases and J lost 4 bases. Germline lookup yields CDR1 SNHLY and CDR2 FYNNEI. Findings and caveats of the study: Dominant CD4 TCR responses targeted spike regions 160-218 and 743-854. Repertoires were sampled only after the peak T cell response. Donors, mostly white British, included more females; clonal diversity was possibly underestimated.

Clones were read by immunoSEQ multiplex PCR, and TCRdb kept only the in-frame ones, dropping some. The data hold roughly 120,000 clones, with nearly 90% observed a single time. The TCR sequence derives from an adult in good health. The chain carries TRBV2 and TRBJ2-7; 10 positions match TRBD1. The specimen was peripheral blood, collected on day 0 of MenACWY control vaccination. CDR3 amino acids: CASNGQGERYEQYF. CDR3 nucleotides: TGTGCCAGCAACGGACAGGGGGAACGATACGAGCAGTACTTC.